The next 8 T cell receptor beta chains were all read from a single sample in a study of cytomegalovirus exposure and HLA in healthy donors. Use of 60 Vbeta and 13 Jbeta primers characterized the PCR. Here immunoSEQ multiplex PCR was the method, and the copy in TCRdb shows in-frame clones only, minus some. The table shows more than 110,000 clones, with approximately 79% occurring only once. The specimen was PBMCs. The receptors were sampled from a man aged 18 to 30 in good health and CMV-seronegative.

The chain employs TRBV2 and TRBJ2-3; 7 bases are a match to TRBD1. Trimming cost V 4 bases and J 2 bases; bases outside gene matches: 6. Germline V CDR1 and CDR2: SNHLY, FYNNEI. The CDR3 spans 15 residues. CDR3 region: CASSVTGALTDTQYF. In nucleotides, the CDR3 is TGTGCCAGCAGTGTAACAGGGGCGCTCACAGATACGCAGTATTTT.

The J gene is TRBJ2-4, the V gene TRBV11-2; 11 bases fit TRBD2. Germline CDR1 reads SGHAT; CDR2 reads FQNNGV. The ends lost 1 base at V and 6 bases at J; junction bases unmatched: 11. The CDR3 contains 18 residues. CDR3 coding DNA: TGTGCCAGCAGCTTAGGGCCCTATAGCGGGGGGGCCCGAAACATTCAGTACTTC. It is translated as CASSLGPYSGGARNIQYF.

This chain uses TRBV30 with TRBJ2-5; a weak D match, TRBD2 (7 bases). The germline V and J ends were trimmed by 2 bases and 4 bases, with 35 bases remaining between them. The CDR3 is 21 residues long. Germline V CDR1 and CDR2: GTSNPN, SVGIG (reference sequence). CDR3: CAWSPHWGRSTYGGPGETQYF. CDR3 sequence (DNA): TGTGCCTGGAGTCCCCACTGGGGCAGATCGACTTACGGGGGGCCGGGAGAGACCCAGTACTTC.

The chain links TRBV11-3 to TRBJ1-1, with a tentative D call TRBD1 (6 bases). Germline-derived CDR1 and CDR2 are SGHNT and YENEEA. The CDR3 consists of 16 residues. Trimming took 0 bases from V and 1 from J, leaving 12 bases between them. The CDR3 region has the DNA TGTGCCAGCAGCTTAGACGGAAGAGGGGGGAACACTGAAGCTTTCTTT. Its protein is CASSLDGRGGNTEAFF.

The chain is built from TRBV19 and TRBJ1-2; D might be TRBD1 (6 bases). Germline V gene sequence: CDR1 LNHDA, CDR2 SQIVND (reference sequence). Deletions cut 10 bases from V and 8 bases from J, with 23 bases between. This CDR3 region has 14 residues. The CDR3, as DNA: TGTGCCACCCTCCCGGGTGGAACAGGGTTGGGCTACACCTTC. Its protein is CATLPGGTGLGYTF.

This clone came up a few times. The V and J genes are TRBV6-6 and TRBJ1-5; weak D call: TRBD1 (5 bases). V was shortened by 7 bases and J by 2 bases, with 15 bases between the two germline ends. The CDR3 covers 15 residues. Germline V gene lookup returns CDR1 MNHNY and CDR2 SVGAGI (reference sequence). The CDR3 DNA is TGTGCCAGCAATCAGCTCGGGGGTGGCAATCAGCCCCAGCATTTT. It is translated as CASNQLGGGNQPQHF.

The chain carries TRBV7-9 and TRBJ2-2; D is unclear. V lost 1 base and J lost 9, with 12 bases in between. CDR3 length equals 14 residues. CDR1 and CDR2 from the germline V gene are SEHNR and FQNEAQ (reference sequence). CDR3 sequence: CASSLGGGLRELFF. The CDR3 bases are TGTGCCAGCAGCTTAGGCGGCGGCCTTCGGGAGCTGTTTTTT.

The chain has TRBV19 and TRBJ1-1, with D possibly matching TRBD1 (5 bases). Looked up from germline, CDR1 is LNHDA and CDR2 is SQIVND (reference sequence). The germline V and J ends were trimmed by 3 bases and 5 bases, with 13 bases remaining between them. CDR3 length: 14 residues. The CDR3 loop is CASSMWQGGTEAFF. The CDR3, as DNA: TGTGCCAGTAGTATGTGGCAGGGAGGGACTGAAGCTTTCTTT.